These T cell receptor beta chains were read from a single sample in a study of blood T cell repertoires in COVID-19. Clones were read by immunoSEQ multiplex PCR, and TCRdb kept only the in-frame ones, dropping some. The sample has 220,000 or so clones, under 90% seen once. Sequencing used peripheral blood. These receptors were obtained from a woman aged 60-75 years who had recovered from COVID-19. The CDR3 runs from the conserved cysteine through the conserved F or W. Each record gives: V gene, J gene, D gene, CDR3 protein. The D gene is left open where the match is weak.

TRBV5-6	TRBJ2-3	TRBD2	CASSLRDYGDTDTQYF
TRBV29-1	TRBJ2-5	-	CSVRTDGETQYF
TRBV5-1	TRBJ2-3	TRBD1	CASSLDSPGQGRDTQYF
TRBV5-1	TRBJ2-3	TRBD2	CASSFGTSGGESEYF
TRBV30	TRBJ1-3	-	CAWTPGRAGNTIYF
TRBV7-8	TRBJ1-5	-	CASTWLGGDQPQHF
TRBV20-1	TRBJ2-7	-	CSATRDYEQYF
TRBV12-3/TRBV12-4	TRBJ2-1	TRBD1	CATQGAENEQFF
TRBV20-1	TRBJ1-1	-	CSASDPTGFTEAFF
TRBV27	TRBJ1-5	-	CASSRQAYQPQHF
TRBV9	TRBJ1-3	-	CASSVVPGYGNTIYF
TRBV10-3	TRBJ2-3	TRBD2	CAISESSGGQDTQYF
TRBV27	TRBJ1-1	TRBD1	CASSIDRGGTEAFF
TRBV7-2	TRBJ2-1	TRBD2	CASSDPGLAGGDEQFF
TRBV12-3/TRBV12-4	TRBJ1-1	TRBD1	CASSLYRGKEAFF
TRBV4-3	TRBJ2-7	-	CASSQVQYGAYEQYF
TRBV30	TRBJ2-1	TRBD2	CAWSPWGTSGGNEQFF
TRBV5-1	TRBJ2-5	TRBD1	CASSFRGLETQYF
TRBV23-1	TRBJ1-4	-	CASSHGLPVGGEKLFF
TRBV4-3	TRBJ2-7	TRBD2	CASSQVAGPYEQYF
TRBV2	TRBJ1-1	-	CASSYTGTQNTEAFF
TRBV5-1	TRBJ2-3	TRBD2	CASSFGVAGDYTDTQYF
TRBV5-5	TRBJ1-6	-	CASSWGRAGRENSPLHF
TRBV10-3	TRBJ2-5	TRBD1	CAISGTGDQETQYF